This T cell receptor (beta chain) was identified during a study of blood T cell repertoires in COVID-19. Study-wide background: Samples representing acute and convalescent COVID-19 were sourced from the United States, Italy and Spain. T cells, B-cell-depleted T cells, or PBMCs provided the cDNA or gDNA that served as material.

Original analysis: Quantification of nucleated cells was approximated via reference gene primer amplification. Repertoires were generated with immunoSEQ multiplex PCR, while TCRdb's copy carries only in-frame clones and drops some. The DNA gave D and trimming, while V, J and clone size come from that table. The table includes 75,000 to 90,000 clones, around 90% detected once. The CDR3 contains 15 residues. V was clipped by 0 bases and J by 2 bases, with 11 bases between them. Germline assignment: CDR1 LGHDT and CDR2 YNNKEL (reference sequence). This clone was counted a few times. Input material: peripheral blood. The chain carries TRBV3-1 (or the pseudogene TRBV3-2) and TRBJ2-7; no definite D call. The receptor was isolated from a young man with COVID-19, enrolled during active disease. CDR3 DNA: TGTGCCAGCAGCCAAGACCCCACAGAAGCCTACGAGCAGTACTTC. It is translated as CASSQDPTEAYEQYF.